This T cell receptor beta chain was sequenced during a study of metastatic and nonmetastatic thyroid tumors. In the authors' workflow: A distant-metastasis classifier for papillary thyroid cancer was built using CDR3 differences across clinicopathological groups. TCRdb re-clonotyped the PCR reads via MiXCR. What appears here as the V and J calls and clone size reflects TCRdb's work, not the paper's. The table has about 30,000 clones, approximately 10% seen once; the top ten hold roughly 15%. All patients reached thyroid surgery having received no treatment beforehand. This CDR3 comprises 11 residues. CDR1 and CDR2 from the germline V gene are KGHDR and SFDVKD. The V end lost 4 bases, the J end lost 10 bases, and 7 bases lay between the germline ends. This clone was detected ten times or more.

The sequence came from a female donor with papillary thyroid cancer or a benign thyroid nodule (not recorded which). Some clones in this sample may be carry-over from other donors' samples. V and J are TRBV24-1 and TRBJ2-1, with unresolved D. Specimen: blood. In DNA form, the CDR3 reads TGTGCCACCAGTGACGTGTGGGAGCAGTTCTTC. As protein: CATSDVWEQFF.